The 24 T cell receptor beta chains in this list originate from one sample, sequenced in a study of blood T cell repertoires in COVID-19. TCRdb's copy holds only in-frame clones and misses some; the assay was immunoSEQ multiplex PCR. The table records 150,000 to 200,000 clones, about 86% of them present only once. Sequenced material: peripheral blood. The receptors were sampled from a man in his sixties with acute or convalescent COVID-19.

The rearrangement links TRBV27 to TRBJ2-7; 10 nucleotides line up with TRBD2. The CDR3 has 16 residues. The V and J ends lost 7 bases and 5 bases, in that order; junction bases with no gene match: 14. Germline V gene sequence: CDR1 MNHEY, CDR2 SMNVEV (reference sequence). CDR3 nucleotide sequence: TGTGCCAGCAAAATGTCGGGGCCTAGCGGGAGAAACGAGCAGTACTTC. It is translated as CASKMSGPSGRNEQYF.

This clone came up once. The chain has TRBV4-2 and TRBJ2-1; D is perhaps TRBD2 (5 bases). Looked up from germline, CDR1 is LGHNA and CDR2 is YNFKEQ. With 4 bases removed from V and 4 bases from J, the gap between germline ends came to 14 bases. CDR3 length equals 15 residues. The CDR3, as DNA: TGTGCCAGCAGCCTGGAGGCTGGTGCGTACAATGAGCAGTTCTTC. As protein: CASSLEAGAYNEQFF.

This clone was picked up one time. The chain uses TRBV18 and TRBJ2-7, with TRBD1 matching over 7 bases. The CDR3 contains 15 residues. The V gene end was trimmed by 4 bases and the J gene end by 3 bases; junction bases not matched to a gene: 9. CDR1 and CDR2 from the germline V gene are KGHSH and LQKENI. The CDR3 sequence: CASSLAPGQNYEQYF. The DNA for the CDR3 is TGTGCCAGCTCACTAGCTCCGGGACAGAACTACGAGCAGTACTTC. Supplemented by reference TRBV18 and TRBJ2-7, the full variable domain reads NAGVMQNPRHLVRRRGQEARLRCSPMKGHSHVYWYRQLPEEGLKFMVYLQKENIIDESGMPKERFSAEFPKEGPSILRIQQVVRGDSAAYFCASSLAPGQNYEQYFGPGTRLTVT.

This chain uses TRBV6-2 or TRBV6-3 with TRBJ2-1; TRBD1 aligns across 8 bases. The CDR3 length is 16 residues. Germline CDR1 reads MNHEY; CDR2 reads SVGEGT. V was pared by 0 bases and J by 7 bases, with 8 bases of the junction left unmatched. The CDR3 coding sequence is TGTGCCAGCAGTTACTCCCCCCGGACAGGGTTGAATGAGCAGTTCTTC. Residues: CASSYSPRTGLNEQFF.

The chain combines TRBV11-3 with TRBJ2-2, with 8 bases identical to TRBD1. The CDR3 sequence is 15 residues long. Trimming took 5 bases from V and 3 from J; bases not matched to a gene: 5. Germline CDR1 reads SGHNT; CDR2 reads YENEEA. Written as DNA, the CDR3 is TGTGCCAGCAGCGCCGGACAGGGTGACACCGGGGAGCTGTTTTTT. It is translated as CASSAGQGDTGELFF.

The chain recombines TRBV6-1 with TRBJ1-1; unclear D gene. This CDR3 is 14 amino acids long. Germline V lookup: CDR1 MNHNS, CDR2 SASEGT. V was cut by 2 bases and J by 2 bases, with 9 bases left in between. The CDR3 spells CASSELPGNTEAFF. The CDR3 coding sequence is TGTGCCAGCAGTGAACTCCCGGGTAACACTGAAGCTTTCTTT.

The gene calls are TRBV5-6 and TRBJ1-3; D unresolved. Germline CDR1 reads SGHDT; CDR2 reads YYEEEE. The V gene lost 2 bases and the J gene lost 0 bases, with 6 bases spanning the gap. The length of the CDR3 is 14 residues. The CDR3 loop reads CASSLGVSGNTIYF. CDR3 nucleotides: TGTGCCAGCAGCTTAGGAGTCTCTGGAAACACCATATATTTT.

The chain employs TRBV29-1 and TRBJ2-7; no clear D gene. V lost 4 bases, J lost 2 bases, and 12 bases lay in between. The germline CDR1 and CDR2 sequences are SQVTM and ANQGSEA. This CDR3 comprises 13 residues. CDR3 residues: CSVVRTETYEQYF. DNA for the CDR3: TGCAGCGTTGTACGCACTGAGACCTACGAGCAGTACTTC.

V usage is TRBV5-1 and J usage is TRBJ1-4; D perhaps matches TRBD1 (5 bases). CDR3 size: 16 residues. In germline, CDR1 is SGHRS, CDR2 YFSETQ. V dropped 0 bases and J dropped 3 bases, with 12 bases sitting between them. The CDR3 DNA reads as TGCGCCAGCAGCTTGGGGTCAGGGCTATCTAATGAAAAACTGTTTTTT. Its translation is CASSLGSGLSNEKLFF.

The chain couples TRBV4-2 to TRBJ2-7, with D perhaps TRBD2 (6 bases). Looked up from germline, CDR1 is LGHNA and CDR2 is YNFKEQ. The CDR3 loop spans 14 amino acids. The germline V and J ends were trimmed by 0 bases and 4 bases, with 10 bases remaining between them. CDR3 DNA sequence: TGTGCCAGCAGCCAAGATGCCGGGGGTTACGAGCAGTACTTC. It translates to CASSQDAGGYEQYF.

This clone was counted ten times or more. The same CDR3 also results from other DNA sequences found in this sample. The chain has TRBV18 and TRBJ1-1; 9 nucleotides line up with TRBD1. The V segment lost 3 bases and the J segment 1 base; nucleotides outside the gene matches: 0. The CDR3 loop spans 14 amino acids. The germline V gene encodes CDR1 KGHSH and CDR2 LQKENI. CDR3 residues: CASSPGQGNTEAFF. The CDR3 DNA is TGTGCCAGCTCACCGGGACAGGGGAACACTGAAGCTTTCTTT.

The V call is TRBV7-9, the J call TRBJ2-1; 10 nucleotides agree with TRBD2. With V trimmed by 5 bases and J by 5 bases, 12 bases remained unmatched. CDR3 length: 17 amino acids. The germline V gene encodes CDR1 SEHNR and CDR2 FQNEAQ (reference sequence). The CDR3 loop is CASSPLSGRGSNNEQFF. CDR3 DNA: TGTGCCAGCAGCCCCCTAAGCGGGAGGGGGTCCAACAATGAGCAGTTCTTC.

The chain employs TRBV12-3 or TRBV12-4 and TRBJ2-1, with D perhaps matching TRBD2 (5 bases). Trimming left V 10 bases short and J 8 bases short, with 15 bases between. The CDR3 totals 12 residues. CDR3 region: CATRGPIDEQFF. The CDR3 DNA reads TGTGCCACCCGAGGGCCCATCGATGAGCAGTTCTTC.

The chain carries TRBV7-8 and TRBJ2-1; D possibly corresponds to TRBD2 (6 bases). Germline V gives CDR1 SGHVS, CDR2 FQNEAQ. CDR3 length: 16 amino acids. V shed 5 bases and J shed 2 bases, with 16 bases lying between them. CDR3 nucleotides: TGTGCCAGCAGCCCCCGGTCGGGGGTAACCTACAATGAGCAGTTCTTC. Protein product: CASSPRSGVTYNEQFF.

The CDR3 reads CASSGEGTSTDTQYF. The CDR3 DNA follows: TGCGCCAGCAGCGGGGAGGGGACCAGCACAGATACGCAGTATTTT. V and J are TRBV5-1 and TRBJ2-3; 7 positions agree with TRBD2. CDR3 length: 15 amino acids. Per the germline V gene, CDR1 is SGHRS and CDR2 is YFSETQ. The trim removed 4 bases at V and 0 bases at J, leaving 5 bases unmatched.

In DNA form, the CDR3 reads TGTGCCAGCAGCCACGGCACAGATACGCAGTATTTT. Translation: CASSHGTDTQYF. The gene calls are TRBV3-1 (or the pseudogene TRBV3-2) and TRBJ2-3; D is unclear. Germline V gene data show CDR1 as LGHDT and CDR2 as YNNKEL (reference sequence). CDR3 length equals 12 residues. Trimming cost V 3 bases and J 1 base, with 2 bases left between them.

V and J are TRBV19 and TRBJ2-7; TRBD2 aligns across 16 bases. V lost 4 bases, J lost 6 bases, and 9 bases stayed unmatched. Germline V gene sequence: CDR1 LNHDA, CDR2 SQIVND (reference sequence). The CDR3 is made up of 17 amino acids. The chain's CDR3 is CASSTGLAGGFPSEQYF. In nucleotides, the CDR3 is TGTGCCAGTAGTACGGGACTAGCGGGAGGGTTTCCTTCCGAGCAGTACTTC.

This clone was seen once. This sequence joins TRBV5-1 and TRBJ2-5; D unresolved. V was clipped by 6 bases and J by 0 bases, with 6 bases between them. Germline V gives CDR1 SGHRS, CDR2 YFSETQ. The CDR3 has 12 residues. The CDR3 DNA is TGCGCCAGCACTTACAACCAAGAGACCCAGTACTTC. This gives the protein CASTYNQETQYF.

This clone was counted once. The chain has TRBV3-1 (or the pseudogene TRBV3-2) and TRBJ2-1; 7 bases match TRBD2. Germline V gene lookup returns CDR1 LGHDT and CDR2 YNNKEL (reference sequence). The CDR3 spans 18 residues. The trim removed 1 base at V and 0 bases at J, leaving 9 bases unmatched. Here the CDR3 DNA reads TGTGCCAGCAGCCAAGTAGGGAGGGCCCCCGGCTCCTACAATGAGCAGTTCTTC. Encoded protein: CASSQVGRAPGSYNEQFF.

This clone has just a few counts. V is TRBV11-2 and J is TRBJ2-1; D is possibly TRBD1 (5 bases). With 5 bases removed from V and 4 bases from J, the gap between germline ends came to 12 bases. CDR3 length equals 14 residues. CDR1 is SGHAT and CDR2 is FQNNGV in the germline V gene. This chain's CDR3 is CASSPMTAYNEQFF. CDR3 nucleotides: TGTGCCAGCAGCCCCATGACAGCATACAATGAGCAGTTCTTC.

The chain links TRBV19 to TRBJ1-5, with a weak D call TRBD1 (6 bases). Germline loops: CDR1 LNHDA, CDR2 SQIVND (reference sequence). The CDR3 is 13 amino acids. V lost 7 bases and J 7 bases, leaving 14 bases between the germline ends. CDR3 sequence: CASTTGYSQPQHF. As DNA, the CDR3 is TGTGCCAGTACCACAGGGTACTCACAGCCCCAGCATTTT.

CDR3 bases: TGTGCCAGCATTCTGACAGGGAGTAACTATGGCTACACCTTC. This translates into CASILTGSNYGYTF. This chain joins TRBV2 and TRBJ1-2; 7 bases agree with TRBD1. Germline V gene sequence: CDR1 SNHLY, CDR2 FYNNEI. The junction had 6 bases not matched to a gene; V was cut back by 7 bases and J by 1 base. The CDR3 is 14 amino acids.

This clone was seen just once. V is TRBV25-1 and J is TRBJ1-2, with D possibly TRBD1 on 5 matching bases. Trimming pared 1 base from V and 4 bases from J, leaving 7 bases between. The CDR3 loop spans 13 amino acids. Germline CDR1 MGHDK, CDR2 SYGVNS. The CDR3, as DNA: TGTGCCAGCAGTGAATCCGGGGGCTATGGCTACACCTTC. Amino acids: CASSESGGYGYTF.

The chain recombines TRBV7-6 with TRBJ1-1; D remains unclear. The length of the CDR3 is 13 residues. Trimming left V 5 bases short and J 4 bases short, with 11 bases between. The V gene's germline CDR1 is SGHVS and CDR2 FNYEAQ. The CDR3 loop is CASSRSRGTEAFF. CDR3 DNA sequence: TGTGCCAGCAGCCGGTCACGTGGCACTGAAGCTTTCTTT.